This T cell receptor beta chain was identified during a study of blood T cell repertoires in COVID-19. The table came from immunoSEQ multiplex PCR; TCRdb's copy has only in-frame clones and leaves some out. The sample has fewer than 200,000 clones, roughly 86% seen once; the top ten hold about 8%. The CDR3 has 14 amino acids. Germline CDR1 reads SGHNT; CDR2 reads YENEEA. With 3 bases removed from V and 5 bases from J, the gap between germline ends came to 12 bases. This clonotype was sampled from a man aged 40-50 years who had recovered from COVID-19. The specimen was peripheral blood. V and J are TRBV11-3 and TRBJ2-3; the D gene is possibly TRBD1 (5 bases). The CDR3 region has the DNA TGTGCCAGCAGCTTTCAGGGCCTTAAAGATACGCAGTATTTT. As protein: CASSFQGLKDTQYF.